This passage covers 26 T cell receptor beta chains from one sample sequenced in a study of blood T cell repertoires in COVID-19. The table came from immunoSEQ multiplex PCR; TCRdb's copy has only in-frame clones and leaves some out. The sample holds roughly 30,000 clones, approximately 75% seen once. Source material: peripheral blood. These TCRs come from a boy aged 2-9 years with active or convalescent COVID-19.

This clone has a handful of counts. CDR3 residues: CASSEALGGRGTDTQYF. The CDR3 DNA follows: TGTGCCAGCAGTGAAGCGCTCGGGGGGCGCGGCACAGATACGCAGTATTTT. The chain uses TRBV6-1 and TRBJ2-3; perhaps TRBD2 as D (7 bases). The germline V gene has CDR1 MNHNS and CDR2 SASEGT. Trimming pared 0 bases from V and 1 base from J, leaving 14 bases between. The CDR3 covers 17 residues.

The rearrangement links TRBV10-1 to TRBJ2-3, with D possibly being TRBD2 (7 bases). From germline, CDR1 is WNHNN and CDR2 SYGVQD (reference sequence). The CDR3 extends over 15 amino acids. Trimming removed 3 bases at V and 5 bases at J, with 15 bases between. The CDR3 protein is CASSDGGGAGDTQYF. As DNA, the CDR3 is TGCGCCAGCAGTGACGGAGGGGGGGCAGGAGATACGCAGTATTTT.

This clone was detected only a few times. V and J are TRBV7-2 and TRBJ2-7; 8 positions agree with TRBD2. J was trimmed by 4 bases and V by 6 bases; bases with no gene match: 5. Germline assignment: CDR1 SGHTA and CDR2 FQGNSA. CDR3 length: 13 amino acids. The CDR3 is CASRSGLAYEQYF. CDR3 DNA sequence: TGTGCCAGCAGATCCGGACTAGCTTACGAGCAGTACTTC.

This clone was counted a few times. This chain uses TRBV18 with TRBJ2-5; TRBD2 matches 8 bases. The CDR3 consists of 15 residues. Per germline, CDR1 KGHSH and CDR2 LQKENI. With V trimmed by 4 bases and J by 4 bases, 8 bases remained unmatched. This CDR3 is CASSLGAGGGETQYF. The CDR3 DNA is TGTGCCAGCTCACTTGGGGCGGGAGGCGGAGAGACCCAGTACTTC.

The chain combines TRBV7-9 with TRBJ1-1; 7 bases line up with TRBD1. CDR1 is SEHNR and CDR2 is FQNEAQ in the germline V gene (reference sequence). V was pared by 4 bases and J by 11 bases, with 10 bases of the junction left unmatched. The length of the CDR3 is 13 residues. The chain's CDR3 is CASSSGTALRAFF. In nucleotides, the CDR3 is TGTGCCAGCAGCTCGGGGACAGCCCTTCGCGCTTTCTTT.

The CDR3 loop reads CASSLRGPITDTQYF. CDR3 nucleotide sequence: TGCGCCAGCAGCTTGAGGGGCCCTATTACAGATACGCAGTATTTT. This chain uses TRBV5-1 with TRBJ2-3; D perhaps matches TRBD1 (5 bases). CDR1 and CDR2 (germline): SGHRS, YFSETQ. The germline V and J ends were trimmed by 1 base and 3 bases, with 12 bases remaining between them. The CDR3 contains 15 residues.

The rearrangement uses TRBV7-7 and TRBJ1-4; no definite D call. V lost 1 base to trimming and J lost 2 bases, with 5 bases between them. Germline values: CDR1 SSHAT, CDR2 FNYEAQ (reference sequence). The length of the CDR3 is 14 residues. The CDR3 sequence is CASSLDQTNEKLFF. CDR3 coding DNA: TGTGCCAGCAGCTTAGATCAGACTAATGAAAAACTGTTTTTT.

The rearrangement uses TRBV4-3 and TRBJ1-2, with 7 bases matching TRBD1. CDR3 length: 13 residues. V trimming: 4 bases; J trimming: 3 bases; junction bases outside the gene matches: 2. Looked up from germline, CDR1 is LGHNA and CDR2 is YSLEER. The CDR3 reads CASSRDRDYGYTF. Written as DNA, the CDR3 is TGCGCCAGCAGCCGAGACAGGGACTATGGCTACACCTTC.

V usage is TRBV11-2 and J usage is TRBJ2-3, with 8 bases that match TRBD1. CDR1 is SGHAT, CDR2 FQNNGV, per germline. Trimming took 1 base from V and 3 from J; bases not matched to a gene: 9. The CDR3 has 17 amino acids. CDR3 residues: CASSLGQGALGTDTQYF. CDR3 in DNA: TGTGCCAGCAGCTTAGGCCAGGGGGCGCTTGGGACAGATACGCAGTATTTT.

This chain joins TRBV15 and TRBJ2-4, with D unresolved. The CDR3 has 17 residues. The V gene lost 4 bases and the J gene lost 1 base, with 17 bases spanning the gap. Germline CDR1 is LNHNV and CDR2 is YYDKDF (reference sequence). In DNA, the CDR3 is TGTGCCACCAGCAATCTTACACCTTTCTCGGCCAAAAACATTCAGTACTTC. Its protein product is CATSNLTPFSAKNIQYF. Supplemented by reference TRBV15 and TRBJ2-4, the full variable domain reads DAMVIQNPRYQVTQFGKPVTLSCSQTLNHNVMYWYQQKSSQAPKLLFHYYDKDFNNEADTPDNFQSRRPNTSFCFLDIRSPGLGDTAMYLCATSNLTPFSAKNIQYFGAGTRLSVL.

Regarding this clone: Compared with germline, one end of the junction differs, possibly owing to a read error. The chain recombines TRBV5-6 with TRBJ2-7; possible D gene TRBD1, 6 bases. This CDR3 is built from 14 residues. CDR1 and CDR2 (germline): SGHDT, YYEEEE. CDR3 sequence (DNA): TGTGCCAGCAGCCCGTACGACAGGCCGTACGAGCAGTGCTTC. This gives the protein CASSPYDRPYEQCF.

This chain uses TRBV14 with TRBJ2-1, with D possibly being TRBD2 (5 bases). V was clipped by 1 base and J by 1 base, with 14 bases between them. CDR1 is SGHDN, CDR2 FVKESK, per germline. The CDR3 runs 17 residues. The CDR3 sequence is CASSQAGWLASYNEQFF. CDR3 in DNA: TGTGCCAGCAGCCAAGCAGGATGGCTAGCATCCTACAATGAGCAGTTCTTC.

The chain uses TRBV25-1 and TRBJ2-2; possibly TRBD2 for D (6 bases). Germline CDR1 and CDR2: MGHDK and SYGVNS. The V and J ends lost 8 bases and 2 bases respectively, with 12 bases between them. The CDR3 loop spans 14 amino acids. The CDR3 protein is CASRWGLNTGELFF. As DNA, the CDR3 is TGTGCCAGCCGGTGGGGACTCAACACCGGGGAGCTGTTTTTT.

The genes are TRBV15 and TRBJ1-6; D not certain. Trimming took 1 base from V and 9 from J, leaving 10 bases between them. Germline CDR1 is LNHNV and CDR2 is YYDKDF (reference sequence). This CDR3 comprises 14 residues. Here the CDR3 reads CATSRVAGGSPLHF. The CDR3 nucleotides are TGTGCCACCAGCAGAGTTGCAGGAGGTTCACCCCTCCACTTT.

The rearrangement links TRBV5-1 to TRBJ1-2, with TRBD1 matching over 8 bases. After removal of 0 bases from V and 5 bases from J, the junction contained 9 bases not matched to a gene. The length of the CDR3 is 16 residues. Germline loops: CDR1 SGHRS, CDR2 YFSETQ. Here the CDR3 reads CASSLDGTGALYGYTF. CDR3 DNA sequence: TGCGCCAGCAGCTTGGATGGGACAGGTGCCCTTTATGGCTACACCTTC.

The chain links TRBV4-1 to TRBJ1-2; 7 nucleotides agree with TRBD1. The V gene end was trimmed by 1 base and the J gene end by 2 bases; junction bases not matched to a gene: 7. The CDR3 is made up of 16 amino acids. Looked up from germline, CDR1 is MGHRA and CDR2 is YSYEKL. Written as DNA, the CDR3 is TGCGCCAGCAGCCAAGGAGGGGACAGCAGAAACTATGGCTACACCTTC. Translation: CASSQGGDSRNYGYTF.

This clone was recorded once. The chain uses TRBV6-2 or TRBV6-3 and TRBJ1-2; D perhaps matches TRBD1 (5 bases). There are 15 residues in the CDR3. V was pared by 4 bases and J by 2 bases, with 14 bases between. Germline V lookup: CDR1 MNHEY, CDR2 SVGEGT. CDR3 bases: TGTGCCAGCAGTTGGTCCGGACAACCAAACTATGGCTACACCTTC. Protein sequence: CASSWSGQPNYGYTF.

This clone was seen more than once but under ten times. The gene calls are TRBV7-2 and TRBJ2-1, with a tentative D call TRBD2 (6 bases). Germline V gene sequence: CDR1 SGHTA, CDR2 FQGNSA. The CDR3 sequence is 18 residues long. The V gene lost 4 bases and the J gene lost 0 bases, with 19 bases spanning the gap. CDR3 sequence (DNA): TGTGCCAGCAGCTCAGGTAGGATTGGAGGGATCTCCTACAATGAGCAGTTCTTC. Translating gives CASSSGRIGGISYNEQFF.

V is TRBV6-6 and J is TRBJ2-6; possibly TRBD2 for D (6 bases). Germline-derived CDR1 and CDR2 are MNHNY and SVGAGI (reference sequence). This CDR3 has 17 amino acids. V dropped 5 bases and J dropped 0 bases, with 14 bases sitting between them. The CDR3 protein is CASSRDSVSSGANVLTF. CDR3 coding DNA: TGTGCCAGCAGTCGGGACTCTGTCTCCTCTGGGGCCAACGTCCTGACTTTC.

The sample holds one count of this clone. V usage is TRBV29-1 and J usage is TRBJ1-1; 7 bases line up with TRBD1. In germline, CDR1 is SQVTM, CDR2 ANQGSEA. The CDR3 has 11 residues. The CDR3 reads CSAGQVTEAFF. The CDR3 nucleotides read TGCAGTGCCGGACAGGTCACTGAAGCTTTCTTT.

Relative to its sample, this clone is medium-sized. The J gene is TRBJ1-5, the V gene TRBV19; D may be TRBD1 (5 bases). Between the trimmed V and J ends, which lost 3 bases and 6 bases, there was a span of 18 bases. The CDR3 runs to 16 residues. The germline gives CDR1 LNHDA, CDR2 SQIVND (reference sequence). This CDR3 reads CASSMTDRKYSQPQHF. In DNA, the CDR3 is TGTGCCAGTAGTATGACAGACAGAAAGTACTCTCAGCCCCAGCATTTT.

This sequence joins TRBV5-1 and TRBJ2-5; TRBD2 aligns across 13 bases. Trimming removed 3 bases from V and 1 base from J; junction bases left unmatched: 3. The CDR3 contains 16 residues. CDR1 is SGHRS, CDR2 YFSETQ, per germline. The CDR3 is CASSSWTSGSQETQYF. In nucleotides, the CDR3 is TGCGCCAGCAGCTCCTGGACTAGCGGGAGCCAAGAGACCCAGTACTTC.

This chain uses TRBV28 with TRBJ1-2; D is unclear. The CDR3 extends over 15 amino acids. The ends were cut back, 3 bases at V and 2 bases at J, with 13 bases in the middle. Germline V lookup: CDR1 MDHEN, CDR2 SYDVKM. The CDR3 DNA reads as TGTGCCAGCAGTTTTAGATACAGCAGGAACTATGGCTACACCTTC. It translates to CASSFRYSRNYGYTF.

Here the CDR3 DNA reads TGCGCCAGCAGCCAAGAAGGGGCCAGCTTTTACGAGCAGTACTTC. As protein: CASSQEGASFYEQYF. The chain has TRBV4-1 and TRBJ2-7; maybe TRBD1 (5 bases). The CDR3 is 15 amino acids. The V end lost 0 bases, the J end lost 4 bases, and 13 bases lay between the germline ends. Looked up from germline, CDR1 is MGHRA and CDR2 is YSYEKL.

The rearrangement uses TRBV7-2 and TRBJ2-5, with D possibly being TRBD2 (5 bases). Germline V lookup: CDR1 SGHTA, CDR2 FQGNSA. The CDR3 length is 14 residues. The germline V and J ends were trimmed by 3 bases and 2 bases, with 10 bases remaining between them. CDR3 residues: CASSFVALQETQYF. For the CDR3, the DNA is TGTGCCAGCAGCTTTGTAGCGCTTCAAGAGACCCAGTACTTC.

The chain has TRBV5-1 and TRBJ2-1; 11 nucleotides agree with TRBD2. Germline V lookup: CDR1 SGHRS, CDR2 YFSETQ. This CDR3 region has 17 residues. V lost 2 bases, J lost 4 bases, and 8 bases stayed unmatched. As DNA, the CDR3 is TGCGCCAGCAGCTTCCGCCAACGACTAGCGGGGTACAATGAGCAGTTCTTC. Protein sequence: CASSFRQRLAGYNEQFF.